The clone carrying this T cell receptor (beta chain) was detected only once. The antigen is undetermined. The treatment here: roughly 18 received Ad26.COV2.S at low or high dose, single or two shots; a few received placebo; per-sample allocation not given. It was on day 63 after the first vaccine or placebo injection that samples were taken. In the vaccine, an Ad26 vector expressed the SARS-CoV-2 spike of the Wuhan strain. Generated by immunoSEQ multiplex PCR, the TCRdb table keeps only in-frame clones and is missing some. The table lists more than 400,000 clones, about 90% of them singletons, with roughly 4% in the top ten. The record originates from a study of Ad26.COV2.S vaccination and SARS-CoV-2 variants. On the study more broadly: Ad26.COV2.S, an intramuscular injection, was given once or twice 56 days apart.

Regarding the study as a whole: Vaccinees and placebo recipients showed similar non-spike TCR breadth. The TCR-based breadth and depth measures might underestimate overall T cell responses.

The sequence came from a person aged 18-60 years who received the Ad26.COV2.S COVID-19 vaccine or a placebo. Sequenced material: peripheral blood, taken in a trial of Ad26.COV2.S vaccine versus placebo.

The CDR3 sequence: CASSEYRLNRGEKLFF. CDR3 nucleotides: TGTGCCAGCAGTGAATACCGTTTGAACAGGGGGGAAAAACTGTTTTTT. J is TRBJ1-4 and V is TRBV25-1, with 8 bases fitting TRBD1. J was trimmed by 8 bases and V by 0 bases; bases with no gene match: 8. The CDR3 length is 16 residues. Looked up from germline, CDR1 is MGHDK and CDR2 is SYGVNS.